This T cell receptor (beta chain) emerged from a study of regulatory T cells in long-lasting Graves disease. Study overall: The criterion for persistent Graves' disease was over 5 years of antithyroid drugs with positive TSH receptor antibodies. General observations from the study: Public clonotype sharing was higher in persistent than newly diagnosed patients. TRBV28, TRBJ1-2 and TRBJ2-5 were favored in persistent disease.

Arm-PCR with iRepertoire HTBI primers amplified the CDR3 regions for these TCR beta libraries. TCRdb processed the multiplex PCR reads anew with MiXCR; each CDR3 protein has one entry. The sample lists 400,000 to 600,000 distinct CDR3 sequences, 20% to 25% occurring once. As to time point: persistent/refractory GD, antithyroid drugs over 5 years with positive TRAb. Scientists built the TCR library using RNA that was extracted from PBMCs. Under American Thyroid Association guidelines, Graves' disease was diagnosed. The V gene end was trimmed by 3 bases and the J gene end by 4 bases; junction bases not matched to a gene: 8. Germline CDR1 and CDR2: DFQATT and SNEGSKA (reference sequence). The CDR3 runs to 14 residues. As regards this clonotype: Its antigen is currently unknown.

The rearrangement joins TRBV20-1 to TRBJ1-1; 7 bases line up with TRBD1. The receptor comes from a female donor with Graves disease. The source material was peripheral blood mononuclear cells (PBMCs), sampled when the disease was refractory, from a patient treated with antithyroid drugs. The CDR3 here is CSARPPGGGTEAFF. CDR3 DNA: TGCAGTGCTAGGCCACCAGGGGGGGGCACTGAAGCTTTCTTT.